The source of this TCR beta chain is a study of cytomegalovirus exposure and HLA in healthy donors. J lost 6 bases, V lost 2 bases, and 2 bases had no gene match. Germline assignment: CDR1 MNHEY and CDR2 SVGAGI. The CDR3 is 13 amino acids. Primers for the PCR totalled 60 Vbeta and 13 Jbeta. This table comes from immunoSEQ multiplex PCR, and its TCRdb copy is limited to in-frame clones, with some not included. The sample consists of 37,000 or so clones, around 81% of them appearing once. Sequencing was carried out using PBMCs. The sequence came from a woman aged 40 to 50 in good health and CMV-seronegative. The V gene is TRBV6-5, the J gene TRBJ2-3; 7 positions agree with TRBD1. Here the CDR3 reads CASSYGQADTQYF. In nucleotides, the CDR3 is TGTGCCAGCAGTTACGGACAGGCGGATACGCAGTATTTT.